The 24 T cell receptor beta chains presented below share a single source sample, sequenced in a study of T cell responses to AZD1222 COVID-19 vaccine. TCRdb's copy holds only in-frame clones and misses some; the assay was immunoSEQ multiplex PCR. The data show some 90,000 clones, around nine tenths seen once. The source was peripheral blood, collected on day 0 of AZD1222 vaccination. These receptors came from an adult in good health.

The CDR3 DNA is TGTGCCAGCAGCCCTCATGGGGGGACCGGGTATTCACCCCTCCACTTT. This sequence encodes CASSPHGGTGYSPLHF. The chain couples TRBV9 to TRBJ1-6, with D perhaps matching TRBD1 (5 bases). Trimming left V 4 bases short and J 8 bases short, with 19 bases between. The CDR3 is 16 amino acids. Germline assignment: CDR1 SGDLS and CDR2 YYNGEE. Full variable domain (rest looked up from reference TRBV9 and TRBJ1-6): DSGVTQTPKHLITATGQRVTLRCSPRSGDLSVYWYQQSLDQGLQFLIQYYNGEERAKGNILERFSAQQFPDLHSELNLSSLELGDSALYFCASSPHGGTGYSPLHFGNGTRLTVT.

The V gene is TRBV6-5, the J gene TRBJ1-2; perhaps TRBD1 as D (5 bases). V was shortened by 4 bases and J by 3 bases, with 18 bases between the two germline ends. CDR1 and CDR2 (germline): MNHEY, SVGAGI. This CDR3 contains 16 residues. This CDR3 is CASSLNGGRADYGYTF. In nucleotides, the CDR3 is TGTGCCAGCAGTTTGAATGGTGGCAGGGCGGACTATGGCTACACCTTC.

CDR3: CASSIPGTSTDTQYF. The CDR3 DNA follows: TGTGCCAGTAGTATTCCCGGGACAAGCACAGATACGCAGTATTTT. The V call is TRBV19, the J call TRBJ2-3, with D possibly TRBD1 on 6 matching bases. The ends were cut back, 3 bases at V and 0 bases at J, with 10 bases in the middle. Germline CDR1 and CDR2: LNHDA and SQIVND (reference sequence). The CDR3 sequence is 15 residues long.

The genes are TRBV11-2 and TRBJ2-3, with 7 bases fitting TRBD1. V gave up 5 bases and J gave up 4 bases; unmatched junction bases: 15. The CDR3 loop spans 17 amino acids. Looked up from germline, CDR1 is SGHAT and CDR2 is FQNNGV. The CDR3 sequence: CASSPGGLRKGADTQYF. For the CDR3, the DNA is TGTGCCAGCAGCCCAGGGGGATTGAGAAAAGGGGCAGATACGCAGTATTTT. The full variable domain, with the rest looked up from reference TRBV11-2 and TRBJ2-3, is EAGVAQSPRYKIIEKRQSVAFWCNPISGHATLYWYQQILGQGPKLLIQFQNNGVVDDSQLPKDRFSAERLKGVDSTLKIQPAKLEDSAVYLCASSPGGLRKGADTQYFGPGTRLTVL.

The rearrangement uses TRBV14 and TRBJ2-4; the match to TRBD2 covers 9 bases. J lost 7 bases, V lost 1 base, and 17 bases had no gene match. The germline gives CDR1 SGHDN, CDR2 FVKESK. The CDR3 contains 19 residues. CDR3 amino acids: CASSQARAGVAGVSNIQYF. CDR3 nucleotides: TGTGCCAGCAGCCAAGCCCGAGCTGGGGTAGCGGGGGTATCGAACATTCAGTACTTC.

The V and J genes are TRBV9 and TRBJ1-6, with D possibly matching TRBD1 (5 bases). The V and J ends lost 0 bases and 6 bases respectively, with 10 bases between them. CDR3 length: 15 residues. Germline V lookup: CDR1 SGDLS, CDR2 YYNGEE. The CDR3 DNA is TGTGCCAGCAGCGTAGACGGGGGATCTAATTCACCCCTCCACTTT. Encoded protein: CASSVDGGSNSPLHF.

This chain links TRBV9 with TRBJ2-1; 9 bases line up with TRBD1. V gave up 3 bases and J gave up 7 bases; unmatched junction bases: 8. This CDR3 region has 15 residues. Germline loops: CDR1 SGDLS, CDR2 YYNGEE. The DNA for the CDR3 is TGTGCCAGCAGCGCCCGGGACAGGGTGTTAAATGAGCAGTTCTTC. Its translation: CASSARDRVLNEQFF. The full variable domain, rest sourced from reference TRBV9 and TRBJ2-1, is DSGVTQTPKHLITATGQRVTLRCSPRSGDLSVYWYQQSLDQGLQFLIQYYNGEERAKGNILERFSAQQFPDLHSELNLSSLELGDSALYFCASSARDRVLNEQFFGPGTRLTVL.

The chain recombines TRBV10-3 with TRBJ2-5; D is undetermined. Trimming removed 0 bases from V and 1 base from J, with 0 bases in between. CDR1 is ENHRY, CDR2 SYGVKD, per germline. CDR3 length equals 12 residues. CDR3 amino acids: CAISESQETQYF. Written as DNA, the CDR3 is TGTGCCATCAGTGAGTCCCAAGAGACCCAGTACTTC.

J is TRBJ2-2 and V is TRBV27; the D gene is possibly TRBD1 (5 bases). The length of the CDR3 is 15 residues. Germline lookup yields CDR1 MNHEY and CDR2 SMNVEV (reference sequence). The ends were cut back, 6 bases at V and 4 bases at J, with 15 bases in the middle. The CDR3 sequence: CASSSAGRITGELFF. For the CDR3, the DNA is TGTGCCAGCAGCTCCGCAGGGCGGATCACCGGGGAGCTGTTTTTT.

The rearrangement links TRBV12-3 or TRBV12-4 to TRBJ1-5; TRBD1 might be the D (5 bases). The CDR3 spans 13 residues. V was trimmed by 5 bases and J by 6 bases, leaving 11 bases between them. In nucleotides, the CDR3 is TGTGCCAGCAGTCTTGCAGGGACTCAGCCCCAGCATTTT. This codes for CASSLAGTQPQHF.

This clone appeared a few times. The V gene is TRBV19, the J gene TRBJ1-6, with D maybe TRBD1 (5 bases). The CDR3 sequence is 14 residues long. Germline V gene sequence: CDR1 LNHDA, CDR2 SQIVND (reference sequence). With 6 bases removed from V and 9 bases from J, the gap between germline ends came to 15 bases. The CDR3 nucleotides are TGTGCCAGTAGCCCCGGGACGAGAGGTTCACCCCTCCACTTT. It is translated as CASSPGTRGSPLHF.

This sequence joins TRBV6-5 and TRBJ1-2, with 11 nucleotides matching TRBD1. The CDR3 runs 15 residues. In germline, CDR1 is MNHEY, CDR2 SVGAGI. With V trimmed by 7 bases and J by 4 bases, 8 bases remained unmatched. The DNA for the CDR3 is TGTGCCAGCACCGCGGGACAGGGGGTGGGCTATGGCTACACCTTC. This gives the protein CASTAGQGVGYGYTF.

CDR3 protein: CASSSGQGYGYTF. The CDR3 nucleotides read TGCGCCAGCAGTTCGGGACAGGGATATGGCTACACCTTC. The chain carries TRBV5-1 and TRBJ1-2; TRBD1 agrees at 9 bases. CDR3 length equals 13 residues. V shed 5 bases and J 5 bases; nucleotides not matched to a gene: 4. Germline CDR1 reads SGHRS; CDR2 reads YFSETQ.

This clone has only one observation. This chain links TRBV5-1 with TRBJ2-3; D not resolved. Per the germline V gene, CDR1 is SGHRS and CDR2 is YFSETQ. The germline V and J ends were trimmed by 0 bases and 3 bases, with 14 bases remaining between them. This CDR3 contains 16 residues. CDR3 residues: CASSLDLPQRTDTQYF. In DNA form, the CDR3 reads TGCGCCAGCAGCTTGGATCTACCTCAACGAACAGATACGCAGTATTTT.

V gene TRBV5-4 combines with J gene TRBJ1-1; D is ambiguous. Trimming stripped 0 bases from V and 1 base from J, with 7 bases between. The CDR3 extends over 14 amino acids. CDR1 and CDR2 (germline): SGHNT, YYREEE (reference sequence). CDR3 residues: CASSLVGTNTEAFF. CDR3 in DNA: TGTGCCAGCAGCTTGGTTGGCACGAACACTGAAGCTTTCTTT.

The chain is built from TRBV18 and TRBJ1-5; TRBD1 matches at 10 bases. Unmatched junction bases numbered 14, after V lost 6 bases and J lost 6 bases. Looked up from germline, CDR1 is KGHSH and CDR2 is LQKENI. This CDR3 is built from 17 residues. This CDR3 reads CASSPASLGQGIQPQHF. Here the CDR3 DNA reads TGTGCCAGCTCCCCCGCGAGCTTGGGACAGGGGATTCAGCCCCAGCATTTT.

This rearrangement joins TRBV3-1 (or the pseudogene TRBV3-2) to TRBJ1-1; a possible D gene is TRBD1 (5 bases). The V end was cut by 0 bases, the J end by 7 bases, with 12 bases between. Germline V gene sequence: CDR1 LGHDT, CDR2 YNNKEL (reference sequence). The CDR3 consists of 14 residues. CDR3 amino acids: CASSQEGTGREAFF. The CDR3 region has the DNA TGTGCCAGCAGCCAAGAGGGCACAGGCCGTGAAGCTTTCTTT.

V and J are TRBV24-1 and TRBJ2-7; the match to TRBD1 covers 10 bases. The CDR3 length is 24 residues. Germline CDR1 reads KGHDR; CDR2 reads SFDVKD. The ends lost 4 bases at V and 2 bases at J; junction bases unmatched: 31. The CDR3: CATSECGQGGRDTIAAGDAYEQYF. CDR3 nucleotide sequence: TGTGCCACCAGTGAATGTGGACAGGGGGGACGAGATACCATAGCGGCAGGGGACGCCTACGAGCAGTACTTC.

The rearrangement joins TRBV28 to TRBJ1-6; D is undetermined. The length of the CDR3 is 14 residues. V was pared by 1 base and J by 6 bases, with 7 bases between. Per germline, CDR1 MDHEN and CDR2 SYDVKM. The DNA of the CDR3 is TGTGCCAGCAGTTTATCACAGATTAATTCACCCCTCCACTTT. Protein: CASSLSQINSPLHF.

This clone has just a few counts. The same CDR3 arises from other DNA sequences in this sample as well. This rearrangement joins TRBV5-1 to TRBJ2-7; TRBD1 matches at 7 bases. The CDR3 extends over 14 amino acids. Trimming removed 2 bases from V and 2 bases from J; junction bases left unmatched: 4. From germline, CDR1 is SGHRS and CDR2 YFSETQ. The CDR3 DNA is TGCGCCAGCAGCTTTTCAGGGGGTACCTACGAGCAGTACTTC. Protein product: CASSFSGGTYEQYF.

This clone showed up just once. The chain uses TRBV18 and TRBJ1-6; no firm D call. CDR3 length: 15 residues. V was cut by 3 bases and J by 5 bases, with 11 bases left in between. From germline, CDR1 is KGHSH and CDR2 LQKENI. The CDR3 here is CASSPREDHNSPLHF. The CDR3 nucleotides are TGTGCCAGCTCACCTAGGGAGGACCATAATTCACCCCTCCACTTT.

This chain's CDR3 is CASSLVAYEQYF. The DNA of the CDR3 is TGTGCCAGCAGCTTAGTGGCCTACGAGCAGTACTTC. This chain joins TRBV7-9 and TRBJ2-7; no firm D call. V shed 1 base and J shed 2 bases, with 3 bases lying between them. The CDR3 loop spans 12 amino acids. Per the germline V gene, CDR1 is SEHNR and CDR2 is FQNEAQ (reference sequence).

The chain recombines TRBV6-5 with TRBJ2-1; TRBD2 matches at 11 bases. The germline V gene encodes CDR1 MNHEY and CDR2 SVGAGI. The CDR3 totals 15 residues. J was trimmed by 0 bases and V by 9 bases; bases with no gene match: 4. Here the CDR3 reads CASTSGGNSYNEQFF. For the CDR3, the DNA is TGTGCCAGTACTAGCGGGGGCAACTCCTACAATGAGCAGTTCTTC.

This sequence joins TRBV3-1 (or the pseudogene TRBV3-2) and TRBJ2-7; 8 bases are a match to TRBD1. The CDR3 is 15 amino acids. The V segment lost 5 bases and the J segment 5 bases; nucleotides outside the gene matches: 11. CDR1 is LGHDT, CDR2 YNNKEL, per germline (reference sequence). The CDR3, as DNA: TGTGCCAGCAGCACCCGACCCGGACAGGGCCACGAGCAGTACTTC. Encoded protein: CASSTRPGQGHEQYF.